This TCR beta chain comes out of a study of blood T cell repertoires in COVID-19. The method was immunoSEQ multiplex PCR; TCRdb's version includes in-frame clones alone and lacks a portion of them. This repertoire shows 400,000 to 500,000 clones, over 75% found once; its top ten account for 1.4%. CDR1 and CDR2 (germline): SGHVS, FQNEAQ. The CDR3 contains 16 residues. V gave up 5 bases and J gave up 0 bases; unmatched junction bases: 6. The rearrangement links TRBV7-8 to TRBJ2-2; 7 bases fit TRBD1. This TCR came from a woman in her late teens or twenties who had been exposed to COVID-19. Sequences were obtained from PBMCs or T cells enriched from blood (not recorded which). The CDR3 region has the DNA TGTGCCAGCAGCGCACGACAGGGCGCGAACACCGGGGAGCTGTTTTTT. The encoded protein is CASSARQGANTGELFF.